This T cell receptor (beta chain) was sequenced in a study of response to subunit inactivated influenza vaccine. Whole-study results and caveats: Each seasonal flu vaccination may recruit only limited new T cells, authors suggested.

Regarding this clonotype: Its specificity is not known.

Via MiXCR, TCRdb re-called the RT-PCR reads, giving one row per CDR3 protein. The sample contains under 800,000 distinct CDR3 sequences, about 15% of which appear only once. V lost 0 bases to trimming and J lost 1 base, with 12 bases between them. The length of the CDR3 is 16 residues. CDR1 and CDR2 (germline): SGHRS, YFSETQ. Sequencing used PBMCs from blood, obtained 14 days before vaccination. The chain has TRBV5-1 and TRBJ2-3, with D uncertain. The clonotype was recovered from a man in his forties or fifties who received an inactivated influenza vaccine. CDR3 nucleotide sequence: TGCGCCAGCAGCTTGGCCCTTGGCGTCGGCACAGATACGCAGTATTTT. Protein product: CASSLALGVGTDTQYF.